The clone carrying this TCR beta chain appeared a few times. Antigen specificity is unknown. Treatment: oral pan-JAK inhibitor, 5-10 mg twice daily. This specimen belongs to a study of CD8+ T cells in alopecia areata. Study background: A regimen of oral tofacitinib, 5 to 10 mg twice daily, was given to treated patients. Study-wide points: Clonality in the scalp and expanded CD8+ clones ranked among the top 100 were significantly decreased by tofacitinib. Across lesional scalp, and particularly alopecia totalis/universalis, clonality surpassed that of normal scalp.

Extraction of RNA preceded its reverse transcription into cDNA, which served as the sequencing template. The repertoire was sequenced with immunoSEQ multiplex PCR; TCRdb's copy has only in-frame clones and lacks some. This table has over 100,000 clones, 53% appearing once. Germline lookup yields CDR1 SGHRS and CDR2 YFSETQ. V gave up 3 bases and J gave up 3 bases, with 15 bases separating them. This CDR3 contains 15 residues. The starting material was CD4+ T cells sorted from blood, obtained at week 4, from a patient treated with tofacitinib. The source of this sequence is a human donor with alopecia areata. The V call is TRBV5-1, the J call TRBJ1-1; a weak D match, TRBD1 (6 bases). CDR3 bases: TGCGCCAGCAGCTCCCAACAGGGTCTATACACTGAAGCTTTCTTT. Translating it yields CASSSQQGLYTEAFF.